This T cell receptor beta chain was found in a study of cytomegalovirus exposure and HLA in healthy donors (dated by TCRdb to about 2017). For the study in its entirety: An earlier analysis of some 550 of the donors reported about 290 Gb of sequence data and roughly 110 million unique TCR beta sequences from 150 million to 200 million T cells. An early release that covered 500 to 800 HLA-typed donors contained about 300 gigabases of sequencing data and 70 million to 100 million unique TCR sequences. The genetic ancestry cluster associated with self-reported Caucasian donors included 80% to 90% of the 350 to 500 genotyped donors. The study aimed to test whether cataloging public T cell receptors could reveal signatures of past pathogen exposure. The T cell repertoires of under 700 subjects were profiled by immunosequencing and related to cytomegalovirus serostatus. In addition to the first cohort of 666 subjects, a separate validation cohort of 130 or so different subjects was used. To predict cytomegalovirus infection status, the study brought together high-throughput TCR immunosequencing, statistical association of individual TCRs with disease status, and machine learning. A later analysis re-analyzed previously published TCR beta repertoires from 650 to 800 donors and added high-resolution HLA genotyping to study TCR occurrence patterns. Rather than using new phenotypic data, the later analysis identified candidate immune exposures from TCR beta sequences and from how often those sequences occurred across donors. An earlier analysis of 450 to 750 of the donors used high-throughput TCR beta sequencing to judge whether each TCR beta V gene segment behaved as functional or pseudogenic. Donor age, sex, ethnicity and CMV serostatus were compiled together with the repertoire data. A later genetic analysis used genome-wide SNP genotypes for about 65% of the 666 donors, treating that subset as a discovery cohort. All discovery cohort repertoires had been generated on a single sequencing platform. Both class I and class II loci were covered by HLA typing, at four-digit resolution. The number of typed donors differed by locus: roughly 629-640 for A, B, C, DRB1 and DQB1; some 540 for DQA1; about 600 for DPA1; and about 450 for DPB1. Four to six DR-DQ haplotypes were handled as single units for association and clustering, since linkage in the cohort was strong. On average, around 240,000 unique TCR beta nucleotide sequences were sequenced per donor among a few hundred genotyped donors of the cohort, with 15% to 20% of those sequences being non-productive.

Library preparation was by the immunoSEQ multiplex PCR assay. For the multiplex PCR, a mixture combining 60 forward primers for TCR Vbeta segments and 13 reverse primers for TCR Jbeta segments was used. Amplification of the CDR3 region of rearranged TCR beta genes was performed with a multiplex PCR assay on genomic DNA. The amplified TCR beta libraries were sequenced on the Illumina HiSeq System as 87-base-pair reads. Under the source paper's analysis protocol: In a later analysis, tens of millions of unique TCR beta chains were counted across the approximately 640 repertoires, and approximately 11 million of these chains were shared by at least two donors. Raw reads were error-corrected and collapsed into unique sequences by a nearest-neighbor algorithm in which closely related sequences were merged to remove PCR and sequencing errors. CDR3 sequences were aligned to IMGT reference sequences to assign V, D and J gene segments. For a sequence to be retained, at least a six-nucleotide match to both a V gene segment and a J gene segment was required. A rearrangement was called productive if the CDR3 had no stop codons and remained in frame with V and J, and every other rearrangement was called non-productive. CDR3 was defined according to IMGT convention as the region running from the second conserved V-encoded cysteine to the conserved J-encoded phenylalanine. The earlier analysis of about 610 of the donors excluded sequences that lacked an unambiguous match to a single V gene segment. An earlier analysis of several hundred of the donors called V segments functional above 56.7% productive rearrangements and segregating when the between-donor standard deviation exceeded 5%. A statistical classification framework was developed to diagnose cytomegalovirus status using the catalog of TCR beta chain sequences. V and J gene assignment, in a later analysis, came from comparing TCR nucleotide sequences with IMGT/GENE-DB human TR gene sequences. A later analysis assigned CDR3 sequences and most-parsimonious VDJ recombination scenarios with the TCRdist pipeline. In a later analysis, each TCR beta chain was defined by its CDR3 amino acid sequence together with its V-gene family, and reads without a unique V-gene family were excluded. A later analysis removed roughly 590 highly shared, low-generation-probability nucleotide sequences to deal with suspected cross-contamination and a sequencing artifact. A later analysis calculated a clonal expansion index for each public chain from normalized within-repertoire ranks of inferred template counts. A later analysis computed generation probabilities with a VDJ recombination model fitted to out-of-frame rearrangements, and checked the results against IGoR. In a later analysis, TCR-TCR, TCR-HLA and TCR-CMV co-occurrence was scored with hypergeometric tests, and a repertoire-size bias correction was applied to TCR pairs. To estimate false discovery rates, a later analysis permuted the HLA or CMV assignments 20 times. A later analysis grouped co-occurring TCRs with DBSCAN, adding TCRdist sequence similarity when clustering within HLA-allele-positive subsets. Repertoires with fewer than 30,000 or more than 120,000 public chains, plus five repertoires with anomalous nucleotide sharing, were excluded from co-occurrence clustering. Held by TCRdb, this immuneACCESS table contains in-frame sequences only and omits some clones. Under half of the omission traces to an unresolved V gene where checked; the cause of the rest is unknown. V, J and clone size reflect that table, while D and trimming were determined from the DNA. This sample comprises approximately 78,000 clones, over 50% of them detected only once. The ten top clones hold 20% to 25% of the sample.

Reading from cysteine to phenylalanine, the CDR3 counts 15 amino acids. Solely the CDR3 DNA is kept, with 45 bases framed from the first base. Trimming at the junction amounts to 0 bases on V and 5 bases on J, and the germline ends lie 12 bases apart. The CDR1 and CDR2 encoded by the germline V gene are SGHRS and YFSETQ. The cohort comprised fewer than 700 healthy bone marrow donors. All cohort members were sampled while nominally healthy, although unrecorded immune exposures were likely present. The donor tested CMV seropositive, placing the donor among the 310 or so seropositive members of the cohort. A peripheral blood sample was collected from each donor, and TCR beta sequencing was performed on peripheral blood mononuclear cells. Genomic DNA was extracted from the blood cell samples with the Qiagen DNeasy Blood Extraction Kit. A remark on this clone: The antigen it binds to is not known. Nothing much larger sits one base from this clone, and base qualities are not available.

Points the paper makes about the study in general: A cluster of highly shared sequence variants was judged likely to be a technical artifact of the sequencing pipeline. In the study, approximately 150 TCR beta chains were listed as associated with cytomegalovirus. The cohort was sequenced for TCR beta chains only, and without alpha or paired-chain data the features that could be detected were limited. CMV serostatus was the only immune exposure information available for the cohort. Across donors, most TCR sequences were observed very rarely, whereas some public TCRs were present in many individuals. A later analysis found that HLA-associated TCR beta chains were more clonally expanded and had lower generation probabilities than equally common non-associated chains. In an earlier analysis of fewer than 700 of the donors, most TCR beta V segments appeared in productive rearrangements about 87% or about 30% of the time, broadly matching IMGT annotations. A later genetic analysis associated a missense DCLRE1C variant with V-gene and J-gene trimming of TCR beta chains, and an independent cohort replicated the association. Correlated functional status among segregating V segments might be attributable to linkage disequilibrium, but an unknown experimental factor could not be ruled out. It was suggested by the authors that the approach could potentially be generalized to other disease states and immunological phenotypes. A few of the identified cytomegalovirus-associated TCR beta chains were confirmed in vitro to be specific for cytomegalovirus antigens. Specific HLA alleles were associated with 15,000 to 20,000 TCR beta sequences at a false discovery rate of 0.05 in a later analysis. Some IMGT-functional V segments, including TRBV6-2 and TRBV6-3, could not be distinguished by the 87-base-pair reads and were therefore excluded. In both the original and validation cohorts, the classifier was reported to diagnose cytomegalovirus status with high specificity and sensitivity. A further reported finding was that TCR beta sequences accurately predicted the HLA-A and HLA-B alleles for most subjects in the first cohort. Several of the top co-occurrence clusters appeared to be linked to parvovirus B19, influenza, CMV and Epstein-Barr virus, according to a later analysis. Most CMV-associated TCR beta chains appeared to be HLA-restricted in a later analysis, and the HLA associations seemed to be driven largely by CMV exposure. Strong co-occurrence of HLA alleles, especially DR and DQ, made assigning TCR associations to individual alleles difficult. The earlier analysis of a few hundred of the donors excluded seventeen rarely observed V segments, including chromosome 9 orphons, because counts were too low. According to a later genetic analysis, donors in an Asian-associated ancestry cluster had fewer N-insertions in productive TCRs than the approximately 650-donor mean. In a later analysis, TCR association rates were found to vary across HLA loci, with the most associated TCRs seen for DRB1 alleles and the fewest for HLA-C alleles. Because HLA typing was missing for some donors at each locus, association tests included only the typed subset. Sequencing depth was assumed to be roughly uniform across donors in the presence/absence analyses, though that assumption may not hold.

Sequenced material: PBMCs. The chain couples TRBV5-1 to TRBJ2-1, with no reliable assignment of the D segment. This TCR was recovered from a man aged 40-55 years in good health and CMV-seropositive. The nucleotides read TGCGCCAGCAGCTTGGTGTCAGGCCCTAACAATGAGCAGTTCTTC. This is translated as CASSLVSGPNNEQFF.